This TCR beta chain was captured in a study of blood T cell repertoires in COVID-19. Residents of 24 US areas, aged 18 to 89 years, made up the participants. Cohorts were determined from participant-reported clinical history. In Cohort 3, a recovered donor had either two negative PCRs, clearance, or symptom resolution. Per the original methods: Estimation of nucleated cell counts relied on the amplification of reference gene primers. Repertoires were generated with immunoSEQ multiplex PCR, while TCRdb's copy carries only in-frame clones and drops some. V and J calls and clone size are copied from that table; D and trimming were computed from the DNA. The sample holds approximately 170,000 clones, approximately 87% seen once. V was shortened by 8 bases and J by 5 bases, with 19 bases between the two germline ends. Germline CDR1 MNHEY, CDR2 SVGAGI. CDR3 length equals 14 residues.

This clonotype was obtained from a woman aged 50 to 60 who had recovered from COVID-19. The sample consisted of PBMCs or T cells enriched from blood (not recorded which). The V and J genes are TRBV6-5 and TRBJ2-7; no clear D gene. CDR3 sequence: CASSSYLLSNEQYV. CDR3 DNA: TGTGCCAGCTCGTCCTACCTCCTTTCGAACGAGCAGTACGTC.